Shown below are 11 T cell receptor beta chains from a single sample sequenced in a study of cytomegalovirus exposure and HLA in healthy donors. Vbeta (60) and Jbeta (13) primers were used in the PCR. The repertoire was sequenced with immunoSEQ multiplex PCR; TCRdb's copy has only in-frame clones and lacks some. The table has 65,000 to 85,000 clones, about two thirds seen once. The source material was PBMCs. These TCRs come from a woman under 40 in good health and CMV-seronegative.

The chain employs TRBV5-1 and TRBJ2-3, with 8 bases fitting TRBD2. The CDR3 sequence is 14 residues long. The trim removed 2 bases at V and 3 bases at J, leaving 2 bases unmatched. Germline V gene data show CDR1 as SGHRS and CDR2 as YFSETQ. Here the CDR3 DNA reads TGCGCCAGCAGCTTCGGGGGGGGTACAGATACGCAGTATTTT. This codes for CASSFGGGTDTQYF. The full variable domain, rest sourced from reference TRBV5-1 and TRBJ2-3, is KAGVTQTPRYLIKTRGQQVTLSCSPISGHRSVSWYQQTPGQGLQFLFEYFSETQRNKGNFPGRFSGRQFSNSRSEMNVSTLELGDSALYLCASSFGGGTDTQYFGPGTRLTVL.

The rearrangement links TRBV28 to TRBJ2-1; 8 positions match TRBD1. V was pared by 11 bases and J by 5 bases, with 14 bases of the junction left unmatched. CDR3 length equals 15 residues. In germline, CDR1 is MDHEN, CDR2 SYDVKM. CDR3 DNA sequence: TGTGCCTTAGAGGGAATCGGACAGGGAGACAATGAGCAGTTCTTC. Its protein product is CALEGIGQGDNEQFF.

The CDR3 coding sequence is TGTGCCATCAGTGATTCGGGAAAGGGAACTAGCACAGATACGCAGTATTTT. Translation gives CAISDSGKGTSTDTQYF. This chain uses TRBV10-3 with TRBJ2-3, with D perhaps matching TRBD2 (5 bases). Trimming stripped 3 bases from V and 0 bases from J, with 16 bases between. The CDR3 loop spans 17 amino acids. Germline lookup yields CDR1 ENHRY and CDR2 SYGVKD.

V is TRBV20-1 and J is TRBJ2-7, with D perhaps TRBD1 (6 bases). Germline CDR1 is DFQATT and CDR2 is SNEGSKA (reference sequence). The CDR3 runs 10 residues. V was shortened by 8 bases and J by 6 bases, with 11 bases between the two germline ends. The CDR3 nucleotides are TGCAGTACAGGGTTCCGCGAGCAGTACTTC. Translation: CSTGFREQYF.

The J gene is TRBJ2-1, the V gene TRBV5-1; TRBD2 matches at 12 bases. V lost 4 bases and J lost 6; bases outside the gene matches: 11. Germline V gives CDR1 SGHRS, CDR2 YFSETQ. CDR3 length: 17 amino acids. As DNA, the CDR3 is TGCGCCAGCAGCCAGTCCCCTAGCGGGGGGGCACGCAATGAGCAGTTCTTC. It translates to CASSQSPSGGARNEQFF.

This sequence joins TRBV6-5 and TRBJ2-1; D gene uncertain. This CDR3 spans 11 amino acids. V was cut by 6 bases and J by 8 bases, with 8 bases left in between. Looked up from germline, CDR1 is MNHEY and CDR2 is SVGAGI. The CDR3 protein is CASRSFHEQFF. The CDR3 nucleotides read TGTGCCAGCAGGTCCTTCCATGAGCAGTTCTTC.

The CDR3 DNA reads as TGTGCCAGCAGCCAACCAGGAACAGGGGGCGCGACAGATACGCAGTATTTT. It translates to CASSQPGTGGATDTQYF. The V call is TRBV4-2, the J call TRBJ2-3; 9 positions agree with TRBD1. CDR3 length: 17 amino acids. CDR1 and CDR2 from the germline V gene are LGHNA and YNFKEQ. The V and J ends lost 2 bases and 3 bases, in that order; junction bases with no gene match: 9.

The chain uses TRBV11-2 and TRBJ2-1; 11 positions agree with TRBD2. The CDR3 length is 16 residues. CDR1 SGHAT and CDR2 FQNNGV come from the germline V gene. The V and J ends lost 3 bases and 3 bases, in that order; junction bases with no gene match: 4. CDR3 amino acids: CASSLTSGEYYNEQFF. The CDR3 coding sequence is TGTGCCAGCAGCTTGACTAGCGGGGAATACTACAATGAGCAGTTCTTC.

This clone was observed once. A read error may account for a junction end that differs from germline. This chain uses TRBV7-9 with TRBJ1-2; D is unclear. The CDR3 spans 13 residues. The V gene's germline CDR1 is SEHNR and CDR2 FQNEAQ (reference sequence). The CDR3 region is CSSSHAGNYGYTF. The CDR3, as DNA: TGTTCCAGCAGCCACGCGGGTAACTATGGCTACACCTTC.

The J gene is TRBJ1-6, the V gene TRBV6-5; weak D call: TRBD1 (5 bases). The length of the CDR3 is 14 residues. Germline V lookup: CDR1 MNHEY, CDR2 SVGAGI. V was clipped by 5 bases and J by 7 bases, with 12 bases between them. CDR3 residues: CASSATGANSPLHF. The CDR3 nucleotides read TGTGCCAGCAGTGCTACAGGAGCAAATTCACCCCTCCACTTT.

This clone was recorded a few times. The chain couples TRBV7-2 to TRBJ2-1; TRBD2 matches 12 bases. The CDR3 length is 15 residues. V was clipped by 5 bases and J by 6 bases; unmatched bases: 5. Per the germline V gene, CDR1 is SGHTA and CDR2 is FQGNSA. The CDR3 spells CASSRASGGANEQFF. The DNA for the CDR3 is TGTGCCAGCAGCAGGGCTAGCGGGGGGGCCAATGAGCAGTTCTTC.